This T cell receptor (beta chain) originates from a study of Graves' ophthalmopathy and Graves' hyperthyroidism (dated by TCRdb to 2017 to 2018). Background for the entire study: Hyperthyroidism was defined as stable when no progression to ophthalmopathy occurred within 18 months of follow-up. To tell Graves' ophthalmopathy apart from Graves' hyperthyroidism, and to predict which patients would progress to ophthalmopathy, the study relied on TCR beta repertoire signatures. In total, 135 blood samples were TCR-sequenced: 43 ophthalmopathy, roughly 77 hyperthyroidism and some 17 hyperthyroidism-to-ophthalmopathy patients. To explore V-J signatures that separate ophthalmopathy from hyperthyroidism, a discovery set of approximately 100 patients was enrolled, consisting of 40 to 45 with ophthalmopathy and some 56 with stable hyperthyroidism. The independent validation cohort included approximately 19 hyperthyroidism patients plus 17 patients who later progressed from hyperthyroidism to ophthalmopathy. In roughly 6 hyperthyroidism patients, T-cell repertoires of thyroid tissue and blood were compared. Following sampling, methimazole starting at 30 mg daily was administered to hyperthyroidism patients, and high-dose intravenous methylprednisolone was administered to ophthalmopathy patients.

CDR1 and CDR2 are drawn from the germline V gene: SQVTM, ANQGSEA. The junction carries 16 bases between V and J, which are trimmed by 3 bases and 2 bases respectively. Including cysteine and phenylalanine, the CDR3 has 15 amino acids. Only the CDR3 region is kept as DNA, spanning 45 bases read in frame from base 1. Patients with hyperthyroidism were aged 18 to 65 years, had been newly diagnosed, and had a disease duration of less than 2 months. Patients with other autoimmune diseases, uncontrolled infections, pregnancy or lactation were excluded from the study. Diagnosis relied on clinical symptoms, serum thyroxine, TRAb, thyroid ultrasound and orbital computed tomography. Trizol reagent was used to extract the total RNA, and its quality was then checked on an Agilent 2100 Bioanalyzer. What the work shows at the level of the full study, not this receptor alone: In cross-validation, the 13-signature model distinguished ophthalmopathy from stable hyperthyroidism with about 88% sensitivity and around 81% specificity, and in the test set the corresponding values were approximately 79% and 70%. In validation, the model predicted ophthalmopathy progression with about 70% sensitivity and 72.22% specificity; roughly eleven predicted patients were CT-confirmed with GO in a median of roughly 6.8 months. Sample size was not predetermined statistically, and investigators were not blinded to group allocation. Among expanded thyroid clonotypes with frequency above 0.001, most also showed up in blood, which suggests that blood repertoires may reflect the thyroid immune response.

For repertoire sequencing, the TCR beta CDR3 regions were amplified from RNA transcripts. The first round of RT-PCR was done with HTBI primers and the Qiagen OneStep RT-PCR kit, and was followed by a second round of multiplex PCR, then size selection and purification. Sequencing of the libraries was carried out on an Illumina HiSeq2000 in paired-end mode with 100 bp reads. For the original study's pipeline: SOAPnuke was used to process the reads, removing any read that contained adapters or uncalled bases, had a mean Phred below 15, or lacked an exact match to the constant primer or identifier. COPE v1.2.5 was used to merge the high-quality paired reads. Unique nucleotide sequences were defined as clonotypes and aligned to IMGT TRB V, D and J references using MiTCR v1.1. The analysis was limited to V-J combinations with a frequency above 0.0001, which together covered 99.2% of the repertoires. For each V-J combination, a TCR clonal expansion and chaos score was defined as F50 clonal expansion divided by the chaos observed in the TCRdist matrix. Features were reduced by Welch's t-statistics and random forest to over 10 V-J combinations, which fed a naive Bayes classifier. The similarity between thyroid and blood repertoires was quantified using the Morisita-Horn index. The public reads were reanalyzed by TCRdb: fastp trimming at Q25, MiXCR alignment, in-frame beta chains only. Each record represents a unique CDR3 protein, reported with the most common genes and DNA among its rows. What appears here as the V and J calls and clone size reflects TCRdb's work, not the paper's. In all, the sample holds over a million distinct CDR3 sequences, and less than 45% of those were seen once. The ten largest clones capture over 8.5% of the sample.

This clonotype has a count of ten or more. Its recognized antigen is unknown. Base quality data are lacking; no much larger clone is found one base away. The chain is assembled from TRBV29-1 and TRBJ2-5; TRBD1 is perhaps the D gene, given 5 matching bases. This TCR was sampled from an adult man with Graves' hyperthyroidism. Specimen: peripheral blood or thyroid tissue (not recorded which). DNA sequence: TGCAGCGTTGAGTTGCGAGGACAACTACAAGAGACCCAGTACTTC. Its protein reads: CSVELRGQLQETQYF.